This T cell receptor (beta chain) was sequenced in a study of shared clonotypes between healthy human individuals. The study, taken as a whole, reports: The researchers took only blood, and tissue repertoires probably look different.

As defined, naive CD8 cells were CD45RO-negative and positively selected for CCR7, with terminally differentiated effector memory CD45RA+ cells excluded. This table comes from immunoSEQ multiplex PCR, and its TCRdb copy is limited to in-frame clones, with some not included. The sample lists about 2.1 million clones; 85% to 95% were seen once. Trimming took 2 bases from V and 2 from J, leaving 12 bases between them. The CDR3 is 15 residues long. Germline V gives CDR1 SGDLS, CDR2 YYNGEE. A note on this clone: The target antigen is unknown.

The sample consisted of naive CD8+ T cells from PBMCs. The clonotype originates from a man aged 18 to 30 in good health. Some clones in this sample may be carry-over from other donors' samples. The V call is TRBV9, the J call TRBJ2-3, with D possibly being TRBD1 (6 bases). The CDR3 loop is CASSVNRANTDTQYF. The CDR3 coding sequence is TGTGCCAGCAGCGTTAACAGGGCGAACACAGATACGCAGTATTTT. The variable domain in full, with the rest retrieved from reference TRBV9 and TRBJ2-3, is DSGVTQTPKHLITATGQRVTLRCSPRSGDLSVYWYQQSLDQGLQFLIQYYNGEERAKGNILERFSAQQFPDLHSELNLSSLELGDSALYFCASSVNRANTDTQYFGPGTRLTVL.